Listed here are 9 T cell receptor beta chains from one sample, sequenced in a study of blood T cell repertoires in COVID-19. Some clones are missing from TCRdb's copy, which holds only in-frame ones; the method was immunoSEQ multiplex PCR. The repertoire has about 200,000 clones, 70% to 90% of them found once; the top ten carry roughly 5.7%. Specimen: peripheral blood. These receptors all stem from a man older than 75 with acute or convalescent COVID-19.

This chain links TRBV6-1 with TRBJ2-1; possible D gene TRBD1, 5 bases. The CDR3 spans 15 residues. Germline V gene lookup returns CDR1 MNHNS and CDR2 SASEGT. The V gene lost 2 bases and the J gene lost 5 bases, with 13 bases spanning the gap. CDR3 amino acids: CASSEHRTTNNEQFF. Here the CDR3 DNA reads TGTGCCAGCAGTGAACACAGGACAACGAACAATGAGCAGTTCTTC.

This chain joins TRBV6-6 and TRBJ1-5, with no clear D. Germline V gives CDR1 MNHNY, CDR2 SVGAGI (reference sequence). Trimming cost V 0 bases and J 8 bases, with 14 bases left between them. The CDR3 is 15 amino acids. CDR3 sequence (DNA): TGTGCCAGCAGTTACTCGATAAGGGCCGGGGAGCCCCAGCATTTT. Its protein is CASSYSIRAGEPQHF.

The J gene is TRBJ2-7, the V gene TRBV7-8, with a tentative D call TRBD1 (6 bases). CDR1 and CDR2 (germline): SGHVS, FQNEAQ. The V end lost 9 bases, the J end lost 1 base, and 13 bases lay between the germline ends. CDR3 length: 13 amino acids. Here the CDR3 DNA reads TGTGCCAGTAGTCGGGACACTTCCTACGAGCAGTACTTC. Translating gives CASSRDTSYEQYF.

The chain is built from TRBV4-1 and TRBJ2-3; a weak D match, TRBD2 (6 bases). Germline V gene lookup returns CDR1 MGHRA and CDR2 YSYEKL. Between the trimmed V and J ends, which lost 0 bases and 0 bases, there was a span of 10 bases. This CDR3 is built from 16 residues. CDR3 sequence reads: CASSQDPGTSTDTQYF. The CDR3 DNA reads TGCGCCAGCAGCCAAGATCCGGGGACTAGCACAGATACGCAGTATTTT.

This rearrangement joins TRBV29-1 to TRBJ2-2; TRBD2 might be the D (6 bases). This CDR3 is 15 amino acids long. V was trimmed by 1 base and J by 4 bases, leaving 13 bases between them. Germline V gene data show CDR1 as SQVTM and CDR2 as ANQGSEA. CDR3 in amino acids: CSVEAGWRGTGELFF. The CDR3 nucleotides are TGCAGCGTTGAAGCCGGGTGGAGGGGCACCGGGGAGCTGTTTTTT.

This clone was counted a single time. The genes are TRBV10-3 and TRBJ2-3; no clear D. V lost 0 bases, J lost 5 bases, and 9 bases lay in between. The CDR3 runs 14 residues. CDR1 and CDR2 from the germline V gene are ENHRY and SYGVKD. The CDR3 sequence: CAISESAQKDTQYF. The CDR3 DNA follows: TGTGCCATCAGTGAGTCTGCCCAGAAAGATACGCAGTATTTT.

The V gene is TRBV19, the J gene TRBJ2-2, with D unclear. V shed 3 bases and J shed 3 bases, with 17 bases lying between them. CDR1 LNHDA and CDR2 SQIVND come from the germline V gene (reference sequence). CDR3 length: 17 amino acids. The CDR3 here is CASSIRPSIAHTGELFF. CDR3 DNA sequence: TGTGCCAGTAGTATTAGACCCTCCATAGCCCACACCGGGGAGCTGTTTTTT.

This clone was found once. The chain employs TRBV19 and TRBJ2-3; 7 positions agree with TRBD1. The CDR3 loop spans 15 amino acids. With V trimmed by 6 bases and J by 4 bases, 10 bases remained unmatched. Germline lookup yields CDR1 LNHDA and CDR2 SQIVND (reference sequence). CDR3 residues: CASSRDRVGADTQYF. As DNA, the CDR3 is TGTGCCAGTAGCCGTGACAGGGTAGGGGCAGATACGCAGTATTTT.

V and J are TRBV11-3 and TRBJ2-7, with D perhaps matching TRBD1 (7 bases). The V gene's germline CDR1 is SGHNT and CDR2 YENEEA. Trimming shortened V by 1 base and J by 1 base, and 11 bases separated the two germline ends. This CDR3 contains 15 residues. The CDR3 loop reads CASSLGAGGSYEQYV. For the CDR3, the DNA is TGTGCCAGCAGCTTAGGGGCAGGGGGGTCCTACGAGCAGTACGTC.